A selection of T cell receptor beta chains follows, all from one sample in a study of response to subunit inactivated influenza vaccine. Each CDR3 protein is one row after TCRdb ran MiXCR on the RT-PCR reads. Of over 400,000 distinct CDR3 sequences in the sample, roughly 9.8% were seen once. The sequencing here drew on PBMCs from blood, taken 40 to 50 days after vaccination. The receptors were sampled from a man aged 50-60 years who received an inactivated influenza vaccine. Both conserved end residues are part of each CDR3. D genes are given only for firm matches. Rows may omit the clone size; those that give it use once, few, many or a size class.

>-|TRBV28|TRBJ1-5|TRBD1
TGTGCCAGCAGCCATGGACAGGGGAAAGATCAGCCCCAGCATTTT
CASSHGQGKDQPQHF
>many|TRBV7-2|TRBJ2-3|-
TGTGCCACCAGATGTGGGGAGGCCACAGATACGCAGTATTTT
CATRCGEATDTQYF
>many|TRBV5-1|TRBJ2-7|TRBD1
TGCGCCAGCAGCTTGGCCGGGACAGGGAACTACGAGCAGTACTTC
CASSLAGTGNYEQYF
>few|TRBV6-2/TRBV6-3|TRBJ1-1|-
TGTGCCAGCATCGACTGGGTAGGCACTGAAGCTTTCTTT
CASIDWVGTEAFF
>-|TRBV11-3|TRBJ2-5|-
TGTGCCAGCAGCCGAACCCGGGACATCCAAGAGACCCAGTACTTC
CASSRTRDIQETQYF
>few|TRBV5-1|TRBJ2-1|TRBD1
TGCGCCAGCAGCTACAGGGGCTACAATGAGCAGTTCTTC
CASSYRGYNEQFF
>-|TRBV12-3/TRBV12-4|TRBJ2-3|TRBD2
TGTGCCAGCAGCCTGACTAGCGGGAGAGGATCAGATACGCAGTATTTT
CASSLTSGRGSDTQYF
>few|TRBV12-3/TRBV12-4|TRBJ2-7|-
TGTGCCAGCAGTTTTGGGCAGGACGCCGAGCAGTACTTC
CASSFGQDAEQYF
>-|TRBV12-3/TRBV12-4|TRBJ2-3|-
TGTGCCAGCAGTTTGGCTACCCGGGGTACGCAGTATTTT
CASSLATRGTQYF
>few|TRBV20-1|TRBJ2-5|-
TGCAGTGCTGCCCAAGGGAGCCAAAAGTACTTC
CSAAQGSQKYF
>few|TRBV12-3/TRBV12-4|TRBJ2-7|TRBD1
TGTGCCAGCAGTTTTCGCCCTAACGACAGGGACTACGAGCAGTACTTC
CASSFRPNDRDYEQYF
>many|TRBV5-1|TRBJ1-4|-
TGCGCCAGCAGAACAACGGGACACCCTCAGGAAAAACTGTTTTTT
CASRTTGHPQEKLFF
>few|TRBV5-6|TRBJ2-3|-
TGTGCCAGCAGCTTGCCGGGGAGTTCGGATACGCAGTATTTT
CASSLPGSSDTQYF
>-|TRBV28|TRBJ2-1|-
TGTGCCAGCAACCCCCCCCGGGCAGCCTACAATGAGCAGTTCTTC
CASNPPRAAYNEQFF
>many|TRBV6-2/TRBV6-3|TRBJ2-2|-
TGTGCCAGCAGTTACGGCGCCCCCGGGGAGCTGTTTTTT
CASSYGAPGELFF
>many|TRBV29-1|TRBJ1-1|-
TGCAGCGGCGAACAGGGCGTAGCTTTCTTT
CSGEQGVAFF
>many|TRBV7-2|TRBJ1-5|-
TGTGCCAGCACATCATCAGGGAGCCTGAATCAGCCCCAGCATTTT
CASTSSGSLNQPQHF
>-|TRBV20-1|TRBJ2-2|TRBD2
TGCAGTGCTATACTCCTAGCGGGAGAGTACACCGGGGAGCTGTTTTTT
CSAILLAGEYTGELFF
>few|TRBV14|TRBJ2-3|-
TGTGCCAGCAGCCAACCCCGGGGGGCCGGAACGCAGTATTTT
CASSQPRGAGTQYF
>-|TRBV30|TRBJ1-1|TRBD1
TGTGCCTGGAGACCGGGACAGGGATACACTGAAGCTTTCTTT
CAWRPGQGYTEAFF
>-|TRBV20-1|TRBJ2-1|TRBD2
TGCAGTGCTACGTCTAGCGGGGGGGCAGGCGAGCAGTTCTTC
CSATSSGGAGEQFF
>many|TRBV5-6|TRBJ1-5|-
TGTGCCAGCAGCTTTTATAATCAGCCCCAGCATTTT
CASSFYNQPQHF
>few|TRBV9|TRBJ1-1|-
TGTGCCAGCAGCGTGGGCAGGACGTGGACTGAAGCTTTCTTT
CASSVGRTWTEAFF
>-|TRBV7-6|TRBJ1-2|TRBD1
TGTGCCAGCAGCAGAACGACAGGGGAATATGGCTACACCTTC
CASSRTTGEYGYTF
>few|TRBV20-1|TRBJ2-1|TRBD2
TGCAGTGCTAGAGGGGGCGGGAGGGCCTTCCGCAATGAGCAGTTCTTC
CSARGGGRAFRNEQFF
>many|TRBV7-9|TRBJ2-1|-
TGTGCCAGCAGCCCCCGGAATGAGCAGTTCTTC
CASSPRNEQFF
>few|TRBV5-1|TRBJ2-7|-
TGCGCCAGCAGCCCTTCGGAATCCGAGCAGTACTTC
CASSPSESEQYF
>many|TRBV27|TRBJ2-5|-
TGTGCCAGCAGTTTGTATCCGGGTCCTAGGGGGAAAGAGACCCAGTACTTC
CASSLYPGPRGKETQYF
>many|TRBV12-3/TRBV12-4|TRBJ2-2|TRBD2
TGTGCCAGCAGTTTAGGACTAGCGGGGGCGAACACCGGGGAGCTGTTTTTT
CASSLGLAGANTGELFF
>-|TRBV4-3|TRBJ2-5|-
TGCGCCAGCAGCCAAGTCGGGGATGGGACCCAGTACTTC
CASSQVGDGTQYF
>many|TRBV6-6|TRBJ2-7|-
TGTGCCAGCAGTTCATCTTACGGCGACGAGCAGTACTTC
CASSSSYGDEQYF
>many|TRBV2|TRBJ1-5|-
TGTGCCAGCAGTGGCCAGGGTAGCAATCAGCCCCAGCATTTT
CASSGQGSNQPQHF
>once|TRBV10-3|TRBJ2-3|TRBD1
TGTGCCATCAGTGGTCACAGGACAGGGCCGAGAGATACGCAGTATTTT
CAISGHRTGPRDTQYF
>few|TRBV6-4|TRBJ2-1|-
TGTGCCAGCACCACGGGGACCCCTTCCTACAATGAGCAGTTCTTC
CASTTGTPSYNEQFF
>few|TRBV20-1|TRBJ2-1|TRBD1
TGCAGTGCTAGACCCACCGGGACAGGGTACAATGAGCAGTTCTTC
CSARPTGTGYNEQFF
>-|TRBV15|TRBJ1-2|-
TGTGCCACCCAGCTCGCGGGGGAGGACTATGGCTACACCTTC
CATQLAGEDYGYTF
>once|TRBV11-2|TRBJ1-2|TRBD1
TGTGCCAGCAGCCCGGCAGGGGGTAATGGCTACACCTTC
CASSPAGGNGYTF
>few|TRBV4-3|TRBJ1-2|-
TGCGCCAGCAGCCAAGATCTCGGCAGGGAGGACTATGGCTACACCTTC
CASSQDLGREDYGYTF
>-|TRBV6-5|TRBJ2-7|-
TGTGCCAGCAGTTACGGGCGCGGGACGGGGGAGCAGTACTTC
CASSYGRGTGEQYF
>-|TRBV5-1|TRBJ1-6|TRBD1
TGCGCCAGCAGCTCAAGGACAGGGGTAGGTTCACCCCTCCACTTT
CASSSRTGVGSPLHF
>-|TRBV19|TRBJ2-5|TRBD2
TGTGCCACCCAAGGAGCGGGGGGGCAAGAGACCCAGTACTTC
CATQGAGGQETQYF
>many|TRBV20-1|TRBJ1-4|-
TGCAGTGCCCCGTTAGCGGGCGCCGAAAAACTGTTTTTT
CSAPLAGAEKLFF
>few|TRBV7-2|TRBJ2-5|-
TGTGCCAGCAGCTTAAGTTTGACCCTAGGTTGGGAGACCCAGTACTTC
CASSLSLTLGWETQYF
>-|TRBV10-2|TRBJ2-2|TRBD1
TGCGCCAGCAGGGGCCGAGCAGGGTCAGGGGGTTCGAACACCGGGGAGCTGTTTTTT
CASRGRAGSGGSNTGELFF
>-|TRBV20-1|TRBJ1-4|-
TGCAGTGCTAGAGGCCGTGACGGGGGCGAGGGTGAGAAACTGATTTTT
CSARGRDGGEGEKLIF
>many|TRBV5-1|TRBJ1-1|-
TGCGCCAGCAGCTTGGTAGGCAGGATAAGCGAAGCTTTCTTT
CASSLVGRISEAFF
>-|TRBV19|TRBJ2-7|-
TGTGCCAGTAGTATGGCCAGTCCCTACGAGCAGTACTTC
CASSMASPYEQYF
>many|TRBV24-1|TRBJ2-7|-
TGTGCCACCAGTGATCGCTACATTGGGAGCGCCTACGAGCAGTACTTC
CATSDRYIGSAYEQYF
>many|TRBV12-3/TRBV12-4|TRBJ1-2|-
TGTGCCAGCAGTTTGAAAGGTTCAAACTATGGCTACACCTTC
CASSLKGSNYGYTF
>many|TRBV12-3/TRBV12-4|TRBJ1-3|TRBD1
TGTGCCAGCACGCGGGACAGAAGAAACACCATATATTTT
CASTRDRRNTIYF
>few|TRBV7-2|TRBJ2-3|TRBD2
TGTGCCAGCAGCTTAAGAGCGGGGGGGATCACAGATACGCAGTATTTT
CASSLRAGGITDTQYF
>few|TRBV5-1|TRBJ1-4|-
TGCGCCAGCAGCTTGTGGGGGGAGAGTGAAAAACTGTTTTTT
CASSLWGESEKLFF
>few|TRBV28|TRBJ2-7|-
TGTGCCAGCAGAACCCCGGGAAGGCCTTACGAGCAGTACTTC
CASRTPGRPYEQYF
>few|TRBV7-2|TRBJ1-1|-
TGTGCCAGCAGCTTATGGGCCACTGAAGCTTTCTTT
CASSLWATEAFF
>many|TRBV29-1|TRBJ1-1|-
TGCAGCGCTGTGACAGGTCAGAACACTGAAGCTTTCTTT
CSAVTGQNTEAFF
>few|TRBV20-1|TRBJ2-5|-
TGCAGTGCTACGCTCCAAGAGACCCAGTACTTC
CSATLQETQYF
>many|TRBV27|TRBJ2-7|TRBD2
TGTGCCAGCAGCCCAGGACTAGCGGCCGGCGAGCAGTACTTC
CASSPGLAAGEQYF
>-|TRBV9|TRBJ2-1|-
TGTGCCAGCAGCGTAGCTGGTCTCACATACAATGAGCAGTTCTTC
CASSVAGLTYNEQFF